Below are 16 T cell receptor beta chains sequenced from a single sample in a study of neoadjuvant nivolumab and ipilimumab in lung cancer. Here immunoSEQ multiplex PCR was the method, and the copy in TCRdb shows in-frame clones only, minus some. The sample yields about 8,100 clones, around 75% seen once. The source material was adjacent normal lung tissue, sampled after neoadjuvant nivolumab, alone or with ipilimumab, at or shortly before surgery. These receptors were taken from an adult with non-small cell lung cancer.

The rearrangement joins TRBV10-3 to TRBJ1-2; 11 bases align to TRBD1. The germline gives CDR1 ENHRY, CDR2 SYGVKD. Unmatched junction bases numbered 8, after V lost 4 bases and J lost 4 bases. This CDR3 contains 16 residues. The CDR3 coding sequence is TGTGCCATCAGTGGGGCCGGGACAGGGGGTTCCTATGGCTACACCTTC. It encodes CAISGAGTGGSYGYTF.

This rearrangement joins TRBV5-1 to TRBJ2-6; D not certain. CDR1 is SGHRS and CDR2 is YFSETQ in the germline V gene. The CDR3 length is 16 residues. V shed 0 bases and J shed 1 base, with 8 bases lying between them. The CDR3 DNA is TGCGCCAGCAGCTTGGGAAGGGTTTCTGGGGCCAACGTCCTGACTTTC. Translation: CASSLGRVSGANVLTF. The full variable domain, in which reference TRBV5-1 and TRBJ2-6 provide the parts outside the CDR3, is KAGVTQTPRYLIKTRGQQVTLSCSPISGHRSVSWYQQTPGQGLQFLFEYFSETQRNKGNFPGRFSGRQFSNSRSEMNVSTLELGDSALYLCASSLGRVSGANVLTFGAGSRLTVL.

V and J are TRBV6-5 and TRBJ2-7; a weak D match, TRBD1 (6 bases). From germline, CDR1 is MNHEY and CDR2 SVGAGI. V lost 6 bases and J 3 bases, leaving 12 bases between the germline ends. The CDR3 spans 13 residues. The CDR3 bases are TGTGCCAGCAGAAACACAGGGAACTACGAGCAGTACTTC. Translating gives CASRNTGNYEQYF.

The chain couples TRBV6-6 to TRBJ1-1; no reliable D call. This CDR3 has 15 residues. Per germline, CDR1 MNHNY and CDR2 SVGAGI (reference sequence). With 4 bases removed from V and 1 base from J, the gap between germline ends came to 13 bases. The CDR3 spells CASSSPAPRNTEAFF. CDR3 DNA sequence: TGTGCCAGCAGTTCCCCGGCACCGCGGAACACTGAAGCTTTCTTT.

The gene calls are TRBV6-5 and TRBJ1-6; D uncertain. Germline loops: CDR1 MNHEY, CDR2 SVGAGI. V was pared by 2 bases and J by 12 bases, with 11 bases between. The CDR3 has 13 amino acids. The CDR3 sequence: CASSYLLGEPLHF. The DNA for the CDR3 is TGTGCCAGCAGTTACCTGCTCGGAGAACCCCTCCACTTT.

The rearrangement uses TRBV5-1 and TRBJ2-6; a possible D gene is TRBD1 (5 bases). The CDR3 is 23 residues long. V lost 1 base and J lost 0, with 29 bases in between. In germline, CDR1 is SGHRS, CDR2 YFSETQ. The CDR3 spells CASSLKKFVGHASIGSGANVLTF. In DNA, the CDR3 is TGCGCCAGCAGCTTGAAAAAATTTGTCGGACATGCCTCAATTGGCTCTGGGGCCAACGTCCTGACTTTC.

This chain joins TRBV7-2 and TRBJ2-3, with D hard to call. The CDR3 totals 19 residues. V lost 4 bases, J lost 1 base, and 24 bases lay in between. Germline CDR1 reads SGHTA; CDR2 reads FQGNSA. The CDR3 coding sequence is TGTGCCAGCAGCTGGCTGGGGTTTCCCCAGTTCTACGGCACAGATACGCAGTATTTT. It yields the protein CASSWLGFPQFYGTDTQYF.

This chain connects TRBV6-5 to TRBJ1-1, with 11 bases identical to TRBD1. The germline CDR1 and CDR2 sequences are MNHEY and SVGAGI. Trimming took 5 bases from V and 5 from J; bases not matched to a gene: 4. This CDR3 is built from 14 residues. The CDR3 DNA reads TGTGCCAGCAGTCGGACAGGGGGCAGGACTGAAGCTTTCTTT. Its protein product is CASSRTGGRTEAFF.

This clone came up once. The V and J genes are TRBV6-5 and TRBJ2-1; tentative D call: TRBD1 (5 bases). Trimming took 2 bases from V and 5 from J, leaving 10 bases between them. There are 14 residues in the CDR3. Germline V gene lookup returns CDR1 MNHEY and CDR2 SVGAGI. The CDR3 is CASSYQGIHNEQFF. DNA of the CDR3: TGTGCCAGCAGTTACCAGGGTATCCACAATGAGCAGTTCTTC.

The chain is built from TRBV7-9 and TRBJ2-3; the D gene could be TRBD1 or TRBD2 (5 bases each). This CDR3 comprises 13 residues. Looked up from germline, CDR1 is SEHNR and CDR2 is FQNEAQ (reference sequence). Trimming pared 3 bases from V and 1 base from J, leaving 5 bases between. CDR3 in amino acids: CASSLGGTDTQYF. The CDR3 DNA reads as TGTGCCAGCAGCTTGGGGGGCACAGATACGCAGTATTTT.

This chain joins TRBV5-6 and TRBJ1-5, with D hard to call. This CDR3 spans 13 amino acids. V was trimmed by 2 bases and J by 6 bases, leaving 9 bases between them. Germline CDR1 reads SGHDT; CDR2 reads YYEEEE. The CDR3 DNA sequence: TGTGCCAGCAGCTTCACATGGAGTCAGCCCCAGCATTTT. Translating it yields CASSFTWSQPQHF.

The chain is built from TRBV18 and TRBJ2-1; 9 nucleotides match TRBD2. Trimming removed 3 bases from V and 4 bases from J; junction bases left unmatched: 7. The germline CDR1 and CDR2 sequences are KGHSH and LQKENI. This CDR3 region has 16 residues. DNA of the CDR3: TGTGCCAGCTCACCTCAGCGGGGGGCCCCGTACAATGAGCAGTTCTTC. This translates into CASSPQRGAPYNEQFF. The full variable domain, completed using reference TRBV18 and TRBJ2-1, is NAGVMQNPRHLVRRRGQEARLRCSPMKGHSHVYWYRQLPEEGLKFMVYLQKENIIDESGMPKERFSAEFPKEGPSILRIQQVVRGDSAAYFCASSPQRGAPYNEQFFGPGTRLTVL.

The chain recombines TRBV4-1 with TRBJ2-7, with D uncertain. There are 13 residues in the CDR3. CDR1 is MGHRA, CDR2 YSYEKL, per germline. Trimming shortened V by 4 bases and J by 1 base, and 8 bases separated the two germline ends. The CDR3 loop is CASSPTGSYEQYF. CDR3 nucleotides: TGCGCCAGCAGCCCGACTGGGTCCTACGAGCAGTACTTC.

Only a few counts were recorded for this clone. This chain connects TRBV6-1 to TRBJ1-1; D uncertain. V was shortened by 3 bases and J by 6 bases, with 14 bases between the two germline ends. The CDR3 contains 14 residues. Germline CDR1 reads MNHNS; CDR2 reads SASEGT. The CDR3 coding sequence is TGTGCCAGCAGTGATTCTAGGTGGAATTCTGAAGCTTTCTTT. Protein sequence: CASSDSRWNSEAFF.

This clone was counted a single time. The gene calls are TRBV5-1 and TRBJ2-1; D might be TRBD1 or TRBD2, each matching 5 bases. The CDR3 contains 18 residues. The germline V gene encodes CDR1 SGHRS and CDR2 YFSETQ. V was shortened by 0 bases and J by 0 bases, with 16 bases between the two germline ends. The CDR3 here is CASSLEDGTASSYNEQFF. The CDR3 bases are TGCGCCAGCAGCTTGGAGGATGGGACGGCAAGCTCCTACAATGAGCAGTTCTTC.

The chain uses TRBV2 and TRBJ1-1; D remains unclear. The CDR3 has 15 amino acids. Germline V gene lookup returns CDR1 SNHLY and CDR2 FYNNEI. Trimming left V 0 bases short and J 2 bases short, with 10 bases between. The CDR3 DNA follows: TGTGCCAGCAGTGAAGCGCTTAGGCGAAACACTGAAGCTTTCTTT. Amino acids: CASSEALRRNTEAFF.